The rows below give T cell receptor beta chains drawn from one sample of a study of cytomegalovirus exposure and HLA in healthy donors. Measured with immunoSEQ multiplex PCR; TCRdb has only the in-frame clones, and not every one. The data hold 100,000 to 150,000 clones, with 89% observed a single time. The sample was PBMCs. These receptors were taken from a woman under 30 in good health and CMV-seronegative. Both conserved end residues are part of each CDR3. The D gene is left open where the match is weak. The size field is filled for only some rows; it gives once, few, many or a size class.

j_call	clone_size	d_call	v_call	cdr3_aa	cdr3_nt
TRBJ1-4	NA	NA	TRBV5-4	CASSLRGIDNEKLFF	TGTGCCAGCAGCTTAAGGGGTATTGATAATGAAAAACTGTTTTTT
TRBJ2-5	NA	NA	TRBV6-6	CASSYRAGETQYF	TGTGCCAGCAGTTACCGAGCCGGAGAGACCCAGTACTTC
TRBJ2-1	NA	TRBD2	TRBV30	CAWSVSLAGRLFF	TGTGCCTGGAGTGTGTCGCTAGCGGGTAGGCTGTTCTTC
TRBJ1-2	once	NA	TRBV5-1	CASSLAPRSHGYTF	TGCGCCAGCAGCTTGGCTCCCCGGAGCCATGGCTACACCTTC
TRBJ2-4	NA	TRBD1	TRBV28	CASRTTGVGLAKNIQYF	TGTGCCAGCAGAACGACAGGGGTTGGCCTAGCCAAAAACATTCAGTACTTC
TRBJ1-2	NA	NA	TRBV10-3	CAIKRESMSGDSAFHGYTF	TGTGCCATCAAAAGGGAATCGATGAGTGGAGACAGTGCTTTCCACGGCTACACCTTC
TRBJ2-1	NA	TRBD2	TRBV9	CASSPGTSGRIGEQFF	TGTGCCAGCAGCCCTGGGACTAGCGGGAGGATCGGTGAGCAGTTCTTC
TRBJ2-3	NA	NA	TRBV6-6	CASSYEEADTQYF	TGTGCCAGCAGTTACGAAGAGGCAGATACGCAGTATTTT
TRBJ1-1	NA	NA	TRBV6-6	CATLTGNTEAFF	TGTGCCACATTGACAGGGAACACTGAAGCTTTCTTT
TRBJ2-5	NA	NA	TRBV29-1	CSPWVAAQETQYF	TGCAGCCCTTGGGTAGCGGCCCAAGAGACCCAGTACTTC
TRBJ2-3	NA	TRBD2	TRBV28	CASSLTSGGDVSTDTQYF	TGTGCCAGCAGTTTGACTAGCGGGGGAGATGTTAGCACAGATACGCAGTATTTT
TRBJ2-5	NA	NA	TRBV27	CASSELGRVETQYF	TGTGCCAGCAGTGAGTTGGGGAGAGTGGAGACCCAGTACTTC